This T cell receptor (beta chain) was recovered during a study of OX40 agonist ivuxolimab in advanced cancers. Turning to the overall study: The costimulatory receptor OX40 (CD134) was targeted by ivuxolimab, a fully human IgG2 agonistic monoclonal antibody. Of the approximately 54 patients in dose escalation, 19 had hepatocellular carcinoma, some 15 had melanoma, 9 had renal cell carcinoma and 9 had head and neck cancer. The purpose of peripheral TCRbeta sequencing was to test whether ivuxolimab changed TCR sequence diversity and led to clonal T-cell expansion. Prior anti-PD-1, anti-PD-L1 or anti-CTLA-4 therapy was permitted, and checkpoint inhibitors had been received by 30% to 40% of dose-escalation patients. Intravenous ivuxolimab was administered to patients every 2 weeks at six dose levels: 0.01, 0.1, 0.3, 1.5, 3 and 10 mg/kg. Three dose-escalation patients achieved partial responses, one with hepatocellular carcinoma and two with cutaneous melanoma. A male proportion of around 83% and a mean age of approximately 58 years, ranging from roughly 23 to 90, were recorded for the dose-escalation cohort. The paper reports the monotherapy dose-escalation portion (N = 52 patients) of the phase I ivuxolimab trial. Overall study outcomes, separate from this receptor: Low levels of normalized T-cell clonal expansion were also shown by some nonresponding patients. The antigen specificity of the peripheral T cells that underwent clonal expansion was not determined. On average, CD8+ T cells showed more expanded clones than CD4+ T cells after ivuxolimab. In the 0.1-3.0 mg/kg groups, partial responders were among the patients with the lowest normalized peripheral clonal expansion, particularly in CD8+ T cells. Clonal expansion of both CD4+ and CD8+ blood T cells was observed from baseline to week 6 at doses 0.1 to 3.0 mg/kg.

A remark on this clone: The antigen this receptor binds is unknown. No much larger clone is present one base from it, and per-base qualities are unavailable.

Genomic DNA was isolated from the sorted cells so that the TCRbeta CDR3 region could be sequenced. The immunoSEQ Assay was used to sequence the TCRbeta CDR3 regions. Sourced from immuneACCESS, this table was stored by TCRdb with only in-frame sequences that have V and J called. A share of the clones is absent; for the studies checked, an unresolved V gene accounts for under half, and the remainder has no known explanation. The sample records just under 100,000 clones, approximately 94% of which are singletons. The ten largest clonotypes hold 0.15% to 0.2% of the sample. V is reduced by 5 bases and J by 7 bases, leaving a spacing of 20 bases between them. The CDR3 numbers 15 residues from cysteine through phenylalanine. The CDR3 DNA has 45 bases and is translated from base 1. From a lookup of the germline V gene, CDR1 and CDR2 are SGHTA and FQGNSA. The trial excluded patients who had a history of autoimmune disease or were on systemic immunosuppression. Peripheral blood for TCR sequencing was drawn from every dose cohort at baseline, at cycle 4 day 1 and at cycle 7 day 1. The samples were taken from a phase I, first-in-human, multicenter, open-label dose-escalation trial of ivuxolimab. Adults with locally advanced or metastatic melanoma, renal cell carcinoma, hepatocellular carcinoma or head and neck squamous cell carcinoma were enrolled in the trial. Before TCR sequencing, CD4+ T cells and CD8+ T cells from peripheral blood were sorted into separate populations.

The specimen comprised CD4+ or CD8+ T cells sorted from blood, sampled in a trial of the OX40 agonist ivuxolimab. This chain joins TRBV7-2 to TRBJ2-5; the D match is possibly TRBD1 or TRBD2, with 6 bases aligned in each. The sequence derives from an adult with an advanced solid tumor such as melanoma, head and neck, liver or kidney cancer. The nucleotide sequence is given as TGTGCCAGCAGCCAACCCGGAACAGGGCGGGGGACCCAGTACTTC. It is translated as CASSQPGTGRGTQYF.